This T cell receptor beta chain was identified during a study of cytomegalovirus exposure and HLA in healthy donors. In the study overall: From donors who were HLA-typed, an early data release held about 85 million unique TCRs. Regarding the study as a whole: Across donors, most TCRs were seen rarely, yet some public ones were widespread.

Details on this clone: No antigen is known for it.

Germline V CDR1 and CDR2: MDHEN, SYDVKM. Trimming cost V 4 bases and J 2 bases, with 11 bases left between them. This CDR3 is 14 amino acids long. PCR amplification relied on 60 Vbeta primers (plus 13 Jbeta primers). Produced via immunoSEQ multiplex PCR; TCRdb's table is partial and in-frame only. The table lists approximately 150,000 clones, about 84% of them singletons. Everyone who donated was a healthy bone marrow donor. Though nominally healthy at sampling, donors likely had unrecorded immune exposures. This clonotype was obtained from a man in his forties or fifties in good health and CMV-seropositive. J is TRBJ1-2 and V is TRBV28, with D hard to call. The sample comprised PBMCs. The CDR3 DNA reads TGTGCCAGCAGTTCCGTGGGCGTCAACTATGGCTACACCTTC. Its translation: CASSSVGVNYGYTF.